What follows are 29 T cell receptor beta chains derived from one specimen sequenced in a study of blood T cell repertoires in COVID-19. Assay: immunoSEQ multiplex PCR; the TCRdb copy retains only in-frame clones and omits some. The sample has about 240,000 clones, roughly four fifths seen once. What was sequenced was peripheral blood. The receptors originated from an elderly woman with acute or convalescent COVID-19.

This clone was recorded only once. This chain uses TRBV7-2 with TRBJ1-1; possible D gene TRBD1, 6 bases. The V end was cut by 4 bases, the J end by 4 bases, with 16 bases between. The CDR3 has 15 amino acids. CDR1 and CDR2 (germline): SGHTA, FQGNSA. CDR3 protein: CASSSAQGRATEAFF. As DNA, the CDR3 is TGTGCCAGCAGCTCCGCACAGGGAAGGGCCACTGAAGCTTTCTTT.

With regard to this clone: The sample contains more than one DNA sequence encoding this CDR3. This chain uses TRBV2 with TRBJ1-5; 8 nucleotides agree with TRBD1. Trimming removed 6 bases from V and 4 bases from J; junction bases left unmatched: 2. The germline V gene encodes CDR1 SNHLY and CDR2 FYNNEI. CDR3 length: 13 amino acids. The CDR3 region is CASSGQGNQPQHF. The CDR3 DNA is TGTGCCAGCAGCGGACAGGGTAATCAGCCCCAGCATTTT.

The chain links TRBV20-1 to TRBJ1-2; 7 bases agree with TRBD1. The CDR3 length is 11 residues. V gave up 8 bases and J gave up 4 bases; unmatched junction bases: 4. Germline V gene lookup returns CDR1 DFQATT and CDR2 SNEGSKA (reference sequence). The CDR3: CSPGDSYGYTF. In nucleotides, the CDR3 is TGCAGTCCTGGGGACAGCTATGGCTACACCTTC.

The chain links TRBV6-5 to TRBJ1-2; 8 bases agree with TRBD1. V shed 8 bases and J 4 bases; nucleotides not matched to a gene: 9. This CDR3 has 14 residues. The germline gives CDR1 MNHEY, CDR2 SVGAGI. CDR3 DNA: TGTGCCAGCGCAAAGACAGGGGACCGCTATGGCTACACCTTC. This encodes CASAKTGDRYGYTF.

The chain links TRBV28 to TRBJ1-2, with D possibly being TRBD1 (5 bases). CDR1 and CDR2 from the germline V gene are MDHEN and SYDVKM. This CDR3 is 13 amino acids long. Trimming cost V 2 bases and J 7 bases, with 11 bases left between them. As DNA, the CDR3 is TGTGCCAGCAGTTTAGGCAGGGCCTCTGGCTACACCTTC. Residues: CASSLGRASGYTF.

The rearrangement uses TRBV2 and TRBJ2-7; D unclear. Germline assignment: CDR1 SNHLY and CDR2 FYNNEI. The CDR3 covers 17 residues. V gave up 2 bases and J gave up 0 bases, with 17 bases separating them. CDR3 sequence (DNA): TGTGCCAGCAGTGAAACCGGATGGGCCGAGCCCTCCTACGAGCAGTACTTC. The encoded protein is CASSETGWAEPSYEQYF.

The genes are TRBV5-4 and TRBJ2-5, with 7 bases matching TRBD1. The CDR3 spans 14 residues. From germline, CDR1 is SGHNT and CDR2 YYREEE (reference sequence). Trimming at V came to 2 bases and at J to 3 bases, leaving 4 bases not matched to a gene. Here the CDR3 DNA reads TGTGCCAGCAGCTTCCGGGACAGCAAAGAGACCCAGTACTTC. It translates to CASSFRDSKETQYF.

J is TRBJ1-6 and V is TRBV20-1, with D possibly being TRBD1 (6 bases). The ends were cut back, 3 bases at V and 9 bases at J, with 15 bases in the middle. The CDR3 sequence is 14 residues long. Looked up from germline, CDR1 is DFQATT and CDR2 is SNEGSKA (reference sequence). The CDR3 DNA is TGCAGTGCTAGTGTGCAGGGGAGAATTTCACCCCTCCACTTT. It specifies CSASVQGRISPLHF.

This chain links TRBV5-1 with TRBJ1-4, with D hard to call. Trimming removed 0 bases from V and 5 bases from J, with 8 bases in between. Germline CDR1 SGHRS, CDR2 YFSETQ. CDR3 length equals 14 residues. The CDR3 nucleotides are TGCGCCAGCAGCTTGGACAGTCAGAATGAAAAACTGTTTTTT. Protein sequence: CASSLDSQNEKLFF. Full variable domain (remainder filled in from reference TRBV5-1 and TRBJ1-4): KAGVTQTPRYLIKTRGQQVTLSCSPISGHRSVSWYQQTPGQGLQFLFEYFSETQRNKGNFPGRFSGRQFSNSRSEMNVSTLELGDSALYLCASSLDSQNEKLFFGSGTQLSVL.

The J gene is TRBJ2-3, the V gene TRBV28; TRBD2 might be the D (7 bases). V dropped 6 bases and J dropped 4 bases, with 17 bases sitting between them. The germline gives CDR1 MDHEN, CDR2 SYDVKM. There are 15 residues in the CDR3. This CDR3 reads CASSPPGGLPDTQYF. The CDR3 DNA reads TGTGCCAGCAGCCCCCCGGGGGGCCTCCCAGATACGCAGTATTTT.

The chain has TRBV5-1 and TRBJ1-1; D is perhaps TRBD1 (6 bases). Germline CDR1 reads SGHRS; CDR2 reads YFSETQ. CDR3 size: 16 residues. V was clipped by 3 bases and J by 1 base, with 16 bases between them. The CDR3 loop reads CASSSAPQGGNTEAFF. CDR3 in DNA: TGCGCCAGCAGCTCAGCCCCACAGGGCGGGAACACTGAAGCTTTCTTT.

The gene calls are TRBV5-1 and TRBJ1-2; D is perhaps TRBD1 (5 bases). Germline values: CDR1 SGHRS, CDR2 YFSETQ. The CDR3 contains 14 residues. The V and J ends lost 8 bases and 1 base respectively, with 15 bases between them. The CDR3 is CASKSTGDNYGYTF. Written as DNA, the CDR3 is TGCGCCAGTAAATCGACGGGGGATAACTATGGCTACACCTTC.

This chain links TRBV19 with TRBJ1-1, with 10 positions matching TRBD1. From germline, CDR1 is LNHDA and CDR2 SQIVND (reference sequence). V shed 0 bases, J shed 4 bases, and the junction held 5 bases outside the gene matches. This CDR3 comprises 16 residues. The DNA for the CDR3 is TGTGCCAGTAGTATAGAGACAGGGGGCCCGGGCACTGAAGCTTTCTTT. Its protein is CASSIETGGPGTEAFF.

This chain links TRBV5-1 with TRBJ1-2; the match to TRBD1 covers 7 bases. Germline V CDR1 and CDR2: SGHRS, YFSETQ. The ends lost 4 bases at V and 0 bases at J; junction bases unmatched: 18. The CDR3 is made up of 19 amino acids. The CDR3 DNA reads TGCGCCAGCAGCCATCGACAGGGAAGAAGGGTGAGAGCTAACTATGGCTACACCTTC. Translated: CASSHRQGRRVRANYGYTF.

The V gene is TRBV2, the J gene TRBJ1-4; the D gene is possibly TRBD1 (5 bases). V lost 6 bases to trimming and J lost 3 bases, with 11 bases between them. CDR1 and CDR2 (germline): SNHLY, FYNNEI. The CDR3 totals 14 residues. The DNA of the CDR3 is TGTGCCAGCAGCCCCGGGGGATCTAATGAAAAACTGTTTTTT. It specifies CASSPGGSNEKLFF.

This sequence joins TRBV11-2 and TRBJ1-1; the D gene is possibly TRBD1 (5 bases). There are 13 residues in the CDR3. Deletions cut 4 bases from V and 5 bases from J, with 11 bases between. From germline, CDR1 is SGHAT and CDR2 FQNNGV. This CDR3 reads CASSSGLRTEAFF. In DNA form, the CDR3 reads TGTGCCAGCAGCTCAGGGCTGAGGACTGAAGCTTTCTTT.

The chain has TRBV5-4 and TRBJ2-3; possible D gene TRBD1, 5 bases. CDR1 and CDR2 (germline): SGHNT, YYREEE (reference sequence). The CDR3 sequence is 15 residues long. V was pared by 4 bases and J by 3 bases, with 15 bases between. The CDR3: CASSDDSPRTDTQYF. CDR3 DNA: TGTGCCAGCAGCGACGACAGCCCACGGACAGATACGCAGTATTTT.

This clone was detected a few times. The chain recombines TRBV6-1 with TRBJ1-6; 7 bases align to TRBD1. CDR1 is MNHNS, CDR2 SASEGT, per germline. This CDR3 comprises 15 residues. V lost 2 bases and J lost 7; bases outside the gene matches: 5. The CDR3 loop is CASSEHRGGNSPLHF. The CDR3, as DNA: TGTGCCAGCAGTGAACACAGGGGTGGGAATTCACCCCTCCACTTT.

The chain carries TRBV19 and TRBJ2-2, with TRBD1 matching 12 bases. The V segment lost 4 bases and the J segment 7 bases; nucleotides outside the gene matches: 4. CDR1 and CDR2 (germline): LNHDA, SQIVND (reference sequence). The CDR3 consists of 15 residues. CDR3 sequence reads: CASSTGTGGNGELFF. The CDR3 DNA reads TGTGCCAGTAGTACCGGGACAGGGGGCAACGGGGAGCTGTTTTTT.

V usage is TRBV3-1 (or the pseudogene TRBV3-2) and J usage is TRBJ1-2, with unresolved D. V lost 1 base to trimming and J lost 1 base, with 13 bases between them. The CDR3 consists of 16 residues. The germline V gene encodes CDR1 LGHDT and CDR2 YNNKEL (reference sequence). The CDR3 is CASSQVGQQYNYGYTF. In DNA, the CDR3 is TGTGCCAGCAGCCAAGTTGGGCAGCAATATAACTATGGCTACACCTTC.

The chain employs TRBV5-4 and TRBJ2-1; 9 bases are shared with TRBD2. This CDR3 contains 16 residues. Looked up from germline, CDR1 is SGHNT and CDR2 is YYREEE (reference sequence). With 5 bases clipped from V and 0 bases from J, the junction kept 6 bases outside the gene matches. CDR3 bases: TGTGCCAGCAGTCTTCTAGCGGGGAGCTCCTACAATGAGCAGTTCTTC. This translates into CASSLLAGSSYNEQFF.

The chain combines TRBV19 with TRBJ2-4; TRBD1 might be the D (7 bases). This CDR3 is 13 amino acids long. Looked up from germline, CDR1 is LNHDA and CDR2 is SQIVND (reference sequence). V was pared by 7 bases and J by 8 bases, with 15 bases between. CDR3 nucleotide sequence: TGTGCCAGTACCCCGGACAGGAGGGACATTCAGTACTTC. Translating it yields CASTPDRRDIQYF.

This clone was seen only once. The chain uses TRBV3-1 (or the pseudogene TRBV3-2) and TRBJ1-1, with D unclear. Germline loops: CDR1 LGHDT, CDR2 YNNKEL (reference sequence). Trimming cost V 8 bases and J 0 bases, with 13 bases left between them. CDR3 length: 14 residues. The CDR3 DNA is TGTGCCAGCGGGTACGGAGGGATGAACACTGAAGCTTTCTTT. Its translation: CASGYGGMNTEAFF.

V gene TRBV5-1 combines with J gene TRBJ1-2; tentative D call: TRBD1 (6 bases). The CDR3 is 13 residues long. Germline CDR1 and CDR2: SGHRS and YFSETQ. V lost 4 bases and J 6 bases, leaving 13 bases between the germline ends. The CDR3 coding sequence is TGCGCCAGCAGCCCGGAAACAGGGAATGGCTACACCTTC. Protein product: CASSPETGNGYTF.

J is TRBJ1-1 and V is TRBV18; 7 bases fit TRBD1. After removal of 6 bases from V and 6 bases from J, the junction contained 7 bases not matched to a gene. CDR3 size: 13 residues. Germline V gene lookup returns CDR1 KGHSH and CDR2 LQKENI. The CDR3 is CASSPVQGAEAFF. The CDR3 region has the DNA TGTGCCAGCTCCCCTGTTCAGGGGGCTGAAGCTTTCTTT.

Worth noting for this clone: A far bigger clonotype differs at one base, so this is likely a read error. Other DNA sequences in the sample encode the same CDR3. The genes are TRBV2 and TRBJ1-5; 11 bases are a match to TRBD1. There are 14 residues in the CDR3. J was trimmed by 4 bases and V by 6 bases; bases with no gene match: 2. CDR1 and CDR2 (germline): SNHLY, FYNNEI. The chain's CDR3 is CASSRDRGNQPQHF. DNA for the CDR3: TGTGCCAGCAGCAGGGACAGGGGGAATCAGCCCCAGCATTTT.

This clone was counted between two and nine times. The CDR3 bases are TGTGCCAGCTCACCACCGGGGCAAGACGAGCAGTACTTC. It encodes CASSPPGQDEQYF. The chain couples TRBV18 to TRBJ2-7; D is possibly TRBD1 (5 bases). The germline V gene encodes CDR1 KGHSH and CDR2 LQKENI. The CDR3 loop spans 13 amino acids. V was trimmed by 0 bases and J by 5 bases, leaving 8 bases between them.

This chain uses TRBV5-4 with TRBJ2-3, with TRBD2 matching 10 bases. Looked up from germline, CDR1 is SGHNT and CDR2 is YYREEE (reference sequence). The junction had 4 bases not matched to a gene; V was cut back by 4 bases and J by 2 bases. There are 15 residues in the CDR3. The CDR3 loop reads CASSQLAGYTDTQYF. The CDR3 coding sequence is TGTGCCAGCAGCCAACTAGCGGGGTACACAGATACGCAGTATTTT.

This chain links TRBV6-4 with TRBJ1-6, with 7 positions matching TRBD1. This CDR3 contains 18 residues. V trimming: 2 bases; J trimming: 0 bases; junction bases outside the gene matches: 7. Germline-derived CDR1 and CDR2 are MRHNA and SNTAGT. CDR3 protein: CASSDPQGTRSYNSPLHF. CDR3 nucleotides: TGTGCCAGCAGTGACCCACAGGGGACACGCTCCTATAATTCACCCCTCCACTTT.